Listed below are T cell receptor beta chains from one sample, sequenced in a study of blood T cell repertoires in COVID-19. Produced via immunoSEQ multiplex PCR; TCRdb's table is partial and in-frame only. The sample carries approximately 250,000 clones, approximately 86% recorded once. The sequenced sample consisted of peripheral blood. The receptor source for this set is a woman aged 60-75 years with COVID-19, enrolled during active disease. Each CDR3 is given without its conserved first and last residue. The order of the fields is J gene, V gene, clone size, CDR3 protein. The listing skips clone size in some rows; elsewhere it reads once, few, many or a size class.

j_call: TRBJ1-1; v_call: TRBV7-9; clone_size: NA; cdr3_aa: ASSLDSGMNTEAF
j_call: TRBJ1-2; v_call: TRBV29-1; clone_size: NA; cdr3_aa: SVAGTGGLFYGYT
j_call: TRBJ1-5; v_call: TRBV6-2/TRBV6-3; clone_size: NA; cdr3_aa: ASSYIGQGGVQPQH
j_call: TRBJ2-7; v_call: TRBV25-1; clone_size: NA; cdr3_aa: ASSEEGGEQY
j_call: TRBJ1-2; v_call: TRBV7-3; clone_size: once; cdr3_aa: ASSATGGEDYGYT
j_call: TRBJ1-1; v_call: TRBV7-9; clone_size: NA; cdr3_aa: ASSHPGGNTEAF
j_call: TRBJ1-4; v_call: TRBV7-9; clone_size: NA; cdr3_aa: ASSIQNKLF
j_call: TRBJ2-2; v_call: TRBV12-3/TRBV12-4; clone_size: NA; cdr3_aa: ASIGTGELF
j_call: TRBJ1-1; v_call: TRBV30; clone_size: once; cdr3_aa: AWERGGNTEAF
j_call: TRBJ2-1; v_call: TRBV5-8; clone_size: few; cdr3_aa: ASSAGTGLVEQF
j_call: TRBJ2-5; v_call: TRBV19; clone_size: NA; cdr3_aa: ASSTTSGETQY
j_call: TRBJ1-1; v_call: TRBV5-6; clone_size: once; cdr3_aa: ASSLVQGALNTEAF